Below are 30 T cell receptor beta chains sequenced from a single sample in a study of T cell responses to AZD1222 COVID-19 vaccine. TCRdb keeps only in-frame clones here, not all; method: immunoSEQ multiplex PCR. The sample shows approximately 150,000 clones, more than 85% of them seen only once. Sequenced here: peripheral blood, sampled 28 days after the second AZD1222 dose. The receptors come from an adult who received the AZD1222 COVID-19 vaccine.

The chain carries TRBV29-1 and TRBJ2-7; 7 bases fit TRBD1. The CDR3 is 14 amino acids. V dropped 4 bases and J dropped 4; count of bases not matched to a gene: 10. Germline V lookup: CDR1 SQVTM, CDR2 ANQGSEA. CDR3 nucleotide sequence: TGCAGCGTTGTCCCGGGACAGATGGGATACGAGCAGTACTTC. Translating it yields CSVVPGQMGYEQYF.

The chain is built from TRBV6-6 and TRBJ1-2; D is ambiguous. Germline values: CDR1 MNHNY, CDR2 SVGAGI (reference sequence). This CDR3 has 14 amino acids. V gave up 0 bases and J gave up 5 bases, with 10 bases separating them. CDR3 coding DNA: TGTGCCAGCAGTTACTCGGAGGGAGATTATGGCTACACCTTC. Translating gives CASSYSEGDYGYTF.

The V gene is TRBV27, the J gene TRBJ1-2; D might be TRBD1 (5 bases). Trimming took 3 bases from V and 4 from J, leaving 12 bases between them. The germline gives CDR1 MNHEY, CDR2 SMNVEV (reference sequence). The CDR3 spans 14 residues. Written as DNA, the CDR3 is TGTGCCAGCAGTTTTGGGGAGGGGTTCTATGGCTACACCTTC. It codes for CASSFGEGFYGYTF.

V usage is TRBV5-3 and J usage is TRBJ2-7; either TRBD1 or TRBD2 may supply D (5 bases each). TRBV5-3 is an open reading frame whose function is uncertain. The CDR3 runs 17 residues. The V and J ends lost 0 bases and 5 bases respectively, with 21 bases between them. This CDR3 reads CARSLDGRRDRSDEQYF. The CDR3 DNA follows: TGTGCCAGAAGCTTGGATGGACGAAGGGACCGATCCGACGAGCAGTACTTC.

V is TRBV19 and J is TRBJ1-5; TRBD1 is a possible D gene (6 bases). Trimming shortened V by 4 bases and J by 0 bases, and 16 bases separated the two germline ends. There are 17 residues in the CDR3. Germline V lookup: CDR1 LNHDA, CDR2 SQIVND (reference sequence). CDR3 nucleotides: TGTGCCAGTAGTACGCTAATGACAGGATATAGCAATCAGCCCCAGCATTTT. It is translated as CASSTLMTGYSNQPQHF.

The gene calls are TRBV30 and TRBJ1-3; D is perhaps TRBD1 (6 bases). The CDR3 is made up of 17 amino acids. Between the trimmed V and J ends, which lost 0 bases and 3 bases, there was a span of 18 bases. Germline V gives CDR1 GTSNPN, CDR2 SVGIG (reference sequence). The CDR3 sequence is CAWSVVATGELGNTIYF. CDR3 DNA: TGTGCCTGGAGTGTCGTTGCGACAGGCGAACTTGGAAACACCATATATTTT.

The chain combines TRBV18 with TRBJ1-1, with D possibly being TRBD1 (5 bases). The germline CDR1 and CDR2 sequences are KGHSH and LQKENI. Trimming shortened V by 3 bases and J by 1 base, and 15 bases separated the two germline ends. The CDR3 spans 16 residues. The CDR3, as DNA: TGTGCCAGCTCACCTCAAGGAACCAGGGCGAACACTGAAGCTTTCTTT. It codes for CASSPQGTRANTEAFF.

CDR3 nucleotide sequence: TGTGCCAGCAGCGAAGGAACGGGACTAGCGGACTACAATGAGCAGTTCTTC. Translated: CASSEGTGLADYNEQFF. This chain uses TRBV5-4 with TRBJ2-1; TRBD2 matches at 11 bases. CDR1 and CDR2 (germline): SGHNT, YYREEE (reference sequence). The CDR3 length is 17 residues. Unmatched junction bases numbered 9, after V lost 4 bases and J lost 3 bases. The whole variable domain, filled in from reference TRBV5-4 and TRBJ2-1, reads ETGVTQSPTHLIKTRGQQVTLRCSSQSGHNTVSWYQQALGQGPQFIFQYYREEENGRGNFPPRFSGLQFPNYSSELNVNALELDDSALYLCASSEGTGLADYNEQFFGPGTRLTVL.

The chain has TRBV7-9 and TRBJ2-1; 8 nucleotides match TRBD2. V shed 8 bases and J 4 bases; nucleotides not matched to a gene: 4. CDR1 is SEHNR and CDR2 is FQNEAQ in the germline V gene (reference sequence). This CDR3 is 13 amino acids long. CDR3: CASERESYNEQFF. The CDR3 bases are TGTGCCAGCGAGCGGGAGTCGTACAATGAGCAGTTCTTC.

Only one count was recorded for this clone. The rearrangement links TRBV5-1 to TRBJ1-6; maybe TRBD1 (5 bases). The germline gives CDR1 SGHRS, CDR2 YFSETQ. This CDR3 comprises 15 residues. The germline V and J ends were trimmed by 4 bases and 6 bases, with 14 bases remaining between them. The CDR3 DNA follows: TGCGCCAGCAGCCGCGGGGACGTCCTTAATTCACCCCTCCACTTT. This encodes CASSRGDVLNSPLHF.

The chain is built from TRBV25-1 and TRBJ2-5; TRBD2 agrees at 7 bases. V dropped 3 bases and J dropped 5; count of bases not matched to a gene: 12. The CDR3 is 16 residues long. Germline CDR1 and CDR2: MGHDK and SYGVNS. The CDR3 nucleotides are TGTGCCAGCAGTGATGGGTTGCGGGAGTCTAGGGAGACCCAGTACTTC. The encoded protein is CASSDGLRESRETQYF.

This clone has a single count. The chain carries TRBV5-1 and TRBJ1-1; D ambiguous. V was clipped by 4 bases and J by 1 base, with 11 bases between them. Germline CDR1 and CDR2: SGHRS and YFSETQ. The CDR3 contains 14 residues. CDR3 sequence: CASSATDPNTEAFF. CDR3 nucleotides: TGCGCCAGCAGCGCTACTGATCCGAACACTGAAGCTTTCTTT.

The chain recombines TRBV11-2 with TRBJ2-7; 10 bases match TRBD1. Germline CDR1 is SGHAT and CDR2 is FQNNGV. CDR3 length: 15 amino acids. The V gene end was trimmed by 6 bases and the J gene end by 5 bases; junction bases not matched to a gene: 10. The CDR3 DNA is TGTGCCAGCAGACGGACCGGGACAGGGGTCGACGAGCAGTACTTC. Translating it yields CASRRTGTGVDEQYF.

This chain links TRBV5-1 with TRBJ1-5; the match to TRBD1 covers 11 bases. The J segment lost 3 bases and the V segment lost 3 bases, leaving 5 bases of the junction unmatched. Germline V lookup: CDR1 SGHRS, CDR2 YFSETQ. CDR3 size: 16 residues. The DNA for the CDR3 is TGCGCCAGCAGCTGGGGGACAGGGGGTTCCAATCAGCCCCAGCATTTT. Amino acids: CASSWGTGGSNQPQHF.

V usage is TRBV4-1 and J usage is TRBJ2-1, with 7 nucleotides matching TRBD1. With 4 bases clipped from V and 5 bases from J, the junction kept 8 bases outside the gene matches. CDR1 is MGHRA and CDR2 is YSYEKL in the germline V gene. This CDR3 region has 15 residues. Here the CDR3 reads CASSPTDRLNNEQFF. In DNA form, the CDR3 reads TGCGCCAGCAGCCCGACGGACAGGCTGAACAATGAGCAGTTCTTC.

The gene calls are TRBV20-1 and TRBJ1-2; D unresolved. Germline CDR1 DFQATT, CDR2 SNEGSKA (reference sequence). This CDR3 has 11 amino acids. V lost 3 bases, J lost 10 bases, and 12 bases lay in between. The CDR3 spells CSASKHGHYTF. CDR3 bases: TGCAGTGCTAGTAAGCATGGGCACTACACCTTC.

The rearrangement links TRBV9 to TRBJ1-2, with 9 bases identical to TRBD1. The CDR3 is made up of 13 amino acids. Germline-derived CDR1 and CDR2 are SGDLS and YYNGEE. Germline trimming cut 4 bases from V and 5 bases from J; bases unmatched to any gene: 3. The CDR3 bases are TGTGCCAGCAGCCCCGACAGGGGGTATGGCTACACCTTC. Translated, it gives CASSPDRGYGYTF.

This rearrangement joins TRBV3-1 (or the pseudogene TRBV3-2) to TRBJ2-7, with TRBD2 matching over 12 bases. V trimming: 5 bases; J trimming: 5 bases; junction bases outside the gene matches: 4. CDR3 length equals 14 residues. CDR1 and CDR2 (germline): LGHDT, YNNKEL (reference sequence). The CDR3 region is CASSSTSGSHEQYF. The CDR3 DNA reads TGTGCCAGCAGCTCGACTAGCGGGAGCCACGAGCAGTACTTC.

V gene TRBV19 combines with J gene TRBJ1-5; D is perhaps TRBD1 (6 bases). CDR1 is LNHDA and CDR2 is SQIVND in the germline V gene (reference sequence). Trimming took off 3 bases at V and 3 bases at J, with 18 bases between the two ends. This CDR3 contains 17 residues. The chain's CDR3 is CASSIVSGGAINQPQHF. CDR3 nucleotides: TGTGCCAGTAGTATCGTCTCGGGGGGCGCGATCAATCAGCCCCAGCATTTT.

V is TRBV28 and J is TRBJ1-2; perhaps TRBD1 as D (5 bases). The V end was cut by 3 bases, the J end by 5 bases, with 7 bases between. The CDR3 runs to 12 residues. CDR1 and CDR2 from the germline V gene are MDHEN and SYDVKM. The DNA of the CDR3 is TGTGCCAGCAGTTTCAGGGATTATGGCTACACCTTC. This translates into CASSFRDYGYTF.

The table lists this clone with a count of one. V usage is TRBV28 and J usage is TRBJ1-5; TRBD1 is a possible D gene (5 bases). In germline, CDR1 is MDHEN, CDR2 SYDVKM. The CDR3 loop spans 20 amino acids. V was cut by 9 bases and J by 0 bases, with 30 bases left in between. CDR3 amino acids: CASDENPRGSTAYSNQPQHF. The DNA for the CDR3 is TGTGCCAGTGACGAAAATCCCCGGGGCTCGACCGCGTATAGCAATCAGCCCCAGCATTTT.

J is TRBJ2-5 and V is TRBV10-1, with 7 bases that match TRBD1. CDR1 and CDR2 (germline): WNHNN, SYGVQD (reference sequence). With 5 bases clipped from V and 4 bases from J, the junction kept 1 base outside the gene matches. This CDR3 has 12 residues. The CDR3 DNA is TGCGCCAGCAGTTCAGGGGGAGAGACCCAGTACTTC. Its protein product is CASSSGGETQYF.

J is TRBJ2-7 and V is TRBV6-1; D may be TRBD2 (5 bases). The V and J ends lost 1 base and 0 bases respectively, with 13 bases between them. Germline V gives CDR1 MNHNS, CDR2 SASEGT. The CDR3 is 16 amino acids. The CDR3 here is CASSEGRSSDSYEQYF. CDR3 DNA sequence: TGTGCCAGCAGTGAAGGCCGGAGTAGCGACTCCTACGAGCAGTACTTC.

The gene calls are TRBV28 and TRBJ2-1; 7 bases are shared with TRBD2. The CDR3 sequence is 14 residues long. Germline CDR1 reads MDHEN; CDR2 reads SYDVKM. Unmatched junction bases numbered 6, after V lost 2 bases and J lost 8 bases. CDR3 protein: CASSLGREMDEQFF. Here the CDR3 DNA reads TGTGCCAGCAGTTTAGGGCGGGAGATGGATGAGCAGTTCTTC.

The gene calls are TRBV5-1 and TRBJ2-5; 7 nucleotides match TRBD2. After removal of 0 bases from V and 1 base from J, the junction contained 6 bases not matched to a gene. Germline V lookup: CDR1 SGHRS, CDR2 YFSETQ. This CDR3 region has 16 residues. CDR3 in amino acids: CASSLGGSSGQETQYF. The CDR3 DNA follows: TGCGCCAGCAGCTTGGGTGGATCTAGCGGCCAAGAGACCCAGTACTTC.

J is TRBJ2-3 and V is TRBV24-1, with 9 nucleotides matching TRBD2. The length of the CDR3 is 17 residues. V was clipped by 4 bases and J by 2 bases; unmatched bases: 9. Germline V gene lookup returns CDR1 KGHDR and CDR2 SFDVKD. In DNA form, the CDR3 reads TGTGCCACCAGTGACCACGGGGCGGGAGGGCACACAGATACGCAGTATTTT. Its translation: CATSDHGAGGHTDTQYF.

This chain joins TRBV12-5 and TRBJ2-1; D gene uncertain. The CDR3 is 11 amino acids. Deletions cut 5 bases from V and 4 bases from J, with 3 bases between. In germline, CDR1 is LGHNT, CDR2 FRNRAP. The CDR3 sequence is CASGLYNEQFF. The CDR3 DNA is TGTGCTAGTGGTCTGTACAATGAGCAGTTCTTC.

The chain is built from TRBV24-1 and TRBJ2-7, with D tentatively TRBD1 (6 bases). The ends were cut back, 2 bases at V and 6 bases at J, with 19 bases in the middle. CDR1 and CDR2 from the germline V gene are KGHDR and SFDVKD. The CDR3 has 16 amino acids. DNA of the CDR3: TGTGCCACCAGTGATTGGCTTGGACAGTCCTGGGGCGAGCAGTACTTC. It yields the protein CATSDWLGQSWGEQYF.

The chain has TRBV6-5 and TRBJ2-1, with D maybe TRBD2 (5 bases). This CDR3 has 15 amino acids. V lost 0 bases to trimming and J lost 7 bases, with 13 bases between them. Germline loops: CDR1 MNHEY, CDR2 SVGAGI. CDR3 loop: CASSYSPRTGNEQFF. The DNA for the CDR3 is TGTGCCAGCAGTTACTCACCCCGGACTGGGAATGAGCAGTTCTTC.

The chain carries TRBV2 and TRBJ1-2, with 8 nucleotides matching TRBD1. Germline CDR1 reads SNHLY; CDR2 reads FYNNEI. The trim removed 5 bases at V and 3 bases at J, leaving 11 bases unmatched. The CDR3 has 16 residues. The CDR3 is CASSPGTGPGYYGYTF. CDR3 nucleotides: TGTGCCAGCAGTCCCGGGACAGGCCCAGGGTACTATGGCTACACCTTC.